The clone carrying this TCR beta chain came up many times. What it recognizes is unknown. The data were taken from a study of T cells in Graves' hyperthyroidism and ophthalmopathy. Whole-study context: Staff took peripheral blood when the initial diagnosis was made, before any treatment began. Findings and limits, study-wide: Most clonotypes expanded in the thyroid (above 0.001) were also present in blood.

With duration under 3 months, ophthalmopathy was active: Clinical Activity Score at least 3, NOSPECS at least 4. The source of the PBMCs was around 9 ml of fresh peripheral blood. The TCR beta CDR3 regions underwent amplification using RNA transcripts as the source. The HTBI primer set served for first-round RT-PCR of the TCR CDR3. TCRdb used MiXCR to reprocess the multiplex PCR reads, holding one entry per CDR3 protein. The table has about 610,000 distinct CDR3 sequences, 15% to 20% seen once. The length of the CDR3 is 11 residues. Germline assignment: CDR1 MDHEN and CDR2 SYDVKM. The V and J ends lost 4 bases and 6 bases respectively, with 7 bases between them.

The source material was blood. The receptor was derived from a woman in her forties with Graves' ophthalmopathy. The genes are TRBV28 and TRBJ2-7; D is undetermined. CDR3 DNA sequence: TGTGCCAGCAGTTCCCCCTTCGAGCAGTACTTC. Translating it yields CASSSPFEQYF. Full variable domain (rest looked up from reference TRBV28 and TRBJ2-7): DVKVTQSSRYLVKRTGEKVFLECVQDMDHENMFWYRQDPGLGLRLIYFSYDVKMKEKGDIPEGYSVSREKKERFSLILESASTNQTSMYLCASSSPFEQYFGPGTRLTVT.